The present T cell receptor beta chain was sequenced within a study of blood T cell repertoires in COVID-19 (dated by TCRdb to between 2020 and 2021). Some background on the complete study: The collaborator samples originated in the United States, Italy and Spain and spanned the acute and convalescent phases of COVID-19. Deeply sampled blood TCRbeta repertoires from subjects exposed to, actively infected with, or recovered from COVID-19 were included in the dataset. A de-identified subject ID, COVID-19 status, age in years and sex were almost always included in the sample metadata. Where HLA class I and class II types were available, the types were taken from metadata supplied by the sample provider, not from assay-based typing. The material from the prospective study consisted of cDNA or gDNA derived from T cells, B-cell-depleted T cells, or PBMCs. The samples were drawn from two sources: the first 160 participants of the ongoing ImmuneRACE study, and approximately 1,300 subjects contributed by 6 global collaborators. The repertoires were released in a freely available public database meant as a resource for research on the immune response to SARS-CoV-2. Study-wide conclusions, independent of this receptor: How much clinical and demographic metadata was included differed by source and by participant, and the metadata was provided uncurated.

With regard to this clone: Its target antigen remains unknown. Base qualities are not at hand, and no much larger clone is one base apart.

The immunoSEQ Assay, a bias-controlled multiplex PCR, was used to amplify TCRbeta CDR3 regions from genomic DNA. As for the original processing: Within the assay, amplification of reference gene primers was used to estimate how many nucleated cells each sample contained. To quantify the absolute abundance of each unique TCRbeta CDR3 rearrangement, sequence reads were collapsed and filtered. Productive Simpson clonality was computed per sample as the square root of Simpson's diversity index over productive rearrangements. TCRdb took this table from immuneACCESS and kept in-frame rearrangements with V and J called. Such tables lack part of the clones; where checked against another copy, unresolved V genes explain under half of the gap, and the rest is unexplained. That table gives V, J and clone size, and the DNA gave D and trimming. Present in this sample are about 190,000 clones, roughly 77% of which were seen just once. Jointly, the top ten make up 17% of the sample.

Participants in the prospective study were aged about 18 to 90 years, lived in under 30 United States geographic areas, and enrolled through a virtual design. Cohort assignment in the prospective study relied on participant-reported clinical history from a screening survey and a study questionnaire. Mobile phlebotomists in the prospective study collected whole blood, serum and a nasopharyngeal or oropharyngeal swab from every participant. Prospective study participants could optionally give additional blood draws and questionnaires over a 2-month period. Before DNA extraction, blood samples from the prospective study were shipped at room temperature or frozen. Trimming takes 4 bases from V and 4 bases from J, and the germline ends sit 16 bases apart. CDR1 and CDR2, looked up from the germline V gene, are SGHAT and FQNNGV. From the cysteine through the phenylalanine, the CDR3 covers 15 amino acids. Only the CDR3 DNA stays, 45 bases, in frame from base 1.

Sequenced: PBMCs or T cells enriched from blood (not recorded which). The sequence came from a woman aged 45 to 65 with acute COVID-19. The rearrangement combines TRBV11-2 with TRBJ1-1; possibly the D gene is TRBD1, per 6 matching bases. In nucleotides, the sequence is TGTGCCAGCAGCTACCGGGACACCGAATTCACTGAAGCTTTCTTT. Its protein reads: CASSYRDTEFTEAFF.